This TCR beta chain emerged from a study of shared clonotypes between healthy human individuals. This CDR3 comprises 14 residues. Germline V lookup: CDR1 SGHNT, CDR2 YYREEE (reference sequence). Between the trimmed V and J ends, which lost 3 bases and 6 bases, there was a span of 13 bases. Sequencing was performed with immunoSEQ multiplex PCR; in TCRdb, only in-frame clones are kept and a portion is missing. This table holds roughly 700,000 clones, 90% found once. Whole-study findings and limits: Naive subsets, compared against memory subsets, generally had larger estimated richness values.

This clone was seen just once. Antigen: not known. The study drew its donors from healthy HIV-negative adults without recent acute infections or vaccinations. The gene calls are TRBV5-4 and TRBJ2-1; perhaps TRBD2 as D (5 bases). The sequence was obtained from a man between 18 and 35 years old in good health. Some clones in this sample may be carry-over from other donors' samples. The sequenced sample consisted of memory CD8+ T cells from PBMCs. Subset reported: CD45RO+ cells pooled with CCR7-negative TemRA cells. In nucleotides, the CDR3 is TGTGCCAGCAGCTCCCAACTAGGTGTCAATGAGCAGTTCTTC. Encoded protein: CASSSQLGVNEQFF.